The present T cell receptor beta chain was sequenced within a study of radiation and T cells in renal cell carcinoma. The repertoire was sequenced with immunoSEQ multiplex PCR; TCRdb's copy has only in-frame clones and lacks some. The sample has about 130,000 clones; more than 70% are singletons. V gave up 6 bases and J gave up 2 bases; unmatched junction bases: 10. This CDR3 is 16 amino acids long. The germline V gene encodes CDR1 SNHLY and CDR2 FYNNEI. Regarding time point: blood 2 weeks post-SBRT. Described treatment: 15 Gy SBRT to primary tumor, nephrectomy 4 weeks later. The sequencing here drew on blood, taken from a patient whose treatment included radiotherapy and nephrectomy. The sequence was obtained from a woman aged 70 to 79 with renal cell carcinoma. This chain uses TRBV2 with TRBJ2-1; 7 bases fit TRBD1. CDR3 sequence (DNA): TGTGCCAGCAGCGAGAAGATGACAGGGACCTACAATGAGCAGTTCTTC. The encoded protein is CASSEKMTGTYNEQFF.